The rows below give T cell receptor beta chains drawn from one sample of a study of T cell responses to AZD1222 COVID-19 vaccine. The repertoire was sequenced with immunoSEQ multiplex PCR; TCRdb's copy has only in-frame clones and lacks some. The sample has approximately 300,000 clones, around 93% seen once; the top ten hold around 0.6%. The material sequenced was peripheral blood, taken 28 days after the second AZD1222 dose. These receptor sequences come from an adult who received the AZD1222 COVID-19 vaccine. Each CDR3 is given with its conserved first and last residue. The D gene is left open where the match is weak. Size is stated for part of the rows, as once, few or many counts, or as a class when the clone is expanded.

j_call clone_size d_call v_call cdr3_aa cdr3_nt
TRBJ2-7 . . TRBV28 CASILRGFTYEQYF TGTGCCAGCATTCTTAGGGGATTCACCTACGAGCAGTACTTC
TRBJ2-7 once . TRBV2 CASRNLLAVYEQYF TGTGCCAGCCGGAATCTCCTGGCGGTCTACGAGCAGTACTTC
TRBJ1-4 . . TRBV18 CASSPRGPGPNEKLFF TGTGCCAGCTCACCCCGGGGACCGGGTCCTAATGAAAAACTGTTTTTT
TRBJ1-2 once . TRBV9 CASSVAGGASYGYTF TGTGCCAGCAGCGTAGCGGGGGGGGCTAGCTATGGCTACACCTTC
TRBJ1-2 . . TRBV27 CASSPDSYGYTF TGTGCCAGCAGCCCCGACAGTTATGGCTACACCTTC
TRBJ2-1 . TRBD2 TRBV27 CASSLSAGAPNEQFF TGTGCCAGCAGTTTATCCGCGGGAGCCCCAAATGAGCAGTTCTTC
TRBJ1-2 . . TRBV28 CASTDNYGYTF TGTGCCAGCACCGATAACTATGGCTACACCTTC
TRBJ1-5 . . TRBV6-5 CATHLGTGNQPQHF TGTGCCACACATCTGGGCACTGGCAATCAGCCCCAGCATTTT
TRBJ2-1 . TRBD2 TRBV4-1 CASSHLTGGYNEQFF TGCGCCAGCAGCCACTTGACGGGGGGGTACAATGAGCAGTTCTTC
TRBJ1-6 . . TRBV4-2 CASSQEFNRADHSPLHF TGTGCCAGCAGCCAAGAATTTAACAGGGCGGATCATTCACCCCTCCACTTT
TRBJ1-2 . . TRBV28 CATHVMGYGYTF TGTGCCACCCACGTGATGGGCTATGGCTACACCTTC
TRBJ1-2 once TRBD1 TRBV6-1 CASSSQGAYGYTF TGTGCCAGCAGTTCACAGGGGGCGTATGGCTACACCTTC
TRBJ2-7 . . TRBV27 CASSLLPRGKEQYF TGTGCCAGCAGTTTATTGCCGAGGGGAAAAGAGCAGTACTTC
TRBJ2-2 . TRBD1 TRBV7-2 CASSLAGGPRTGELFF TGTGCCAGCAGCTTAGCAGGGGGCCCCCGCACCGGGGAGCTGTTTTTT
TRBJ2-7 . TRBD2 TRBV5-1 CASSLGLPGRANYEQYF TGCGCCAGCAGCTTGGGCCTCCCCGGGAGGGCCAATTACGAGCAGTACTTC
TRBJ1-1 few . TRBV27 CASSSGVHTEAFF TGTGCCAGCAGCTCCGGGGTTCACACTGAAGCTTTCTTT
TRBJ2-3 . TRBD1 TRBV6-5 CASSFDRVSTDTQYF TGTGCCAGCAGTTTCGACAGGGTGAGCACAGATACGCAGTATTTT
TRBJ2-5 . . TRBV7-9 CASSSGGDPSTQTQYF TGTGCCAGCAGCTCGGGCGGGGACCCCAGCACTCAGACCCAGTACTTC
TRBJ2-7 once . TRBV18 CASSPSSYEQYF TGTGCCAGCTCACCATCCAGCTACGAGCAGTACTTC
TRBJ2-1 . . TRBV28 CASSSQLAPGNEQFF TGTGCCAGCAGTTCCCAGTTAGCACCTGGCAATGAGCAGTTCTTC
TRBJ1-6 . . TRBV10-3 CAISESAGSGYNSPLHF TGTGCCATCAGTGAGTCGGCGGGGTCCGGTTATAATTCACCCCTCCACTTT
TRBJ2-5 . . TRBV4-1 CASSQDVTQETQYF TGCGCCAGCAGCCAAGATGTAACTCAAGAGACCCAGTACTTC